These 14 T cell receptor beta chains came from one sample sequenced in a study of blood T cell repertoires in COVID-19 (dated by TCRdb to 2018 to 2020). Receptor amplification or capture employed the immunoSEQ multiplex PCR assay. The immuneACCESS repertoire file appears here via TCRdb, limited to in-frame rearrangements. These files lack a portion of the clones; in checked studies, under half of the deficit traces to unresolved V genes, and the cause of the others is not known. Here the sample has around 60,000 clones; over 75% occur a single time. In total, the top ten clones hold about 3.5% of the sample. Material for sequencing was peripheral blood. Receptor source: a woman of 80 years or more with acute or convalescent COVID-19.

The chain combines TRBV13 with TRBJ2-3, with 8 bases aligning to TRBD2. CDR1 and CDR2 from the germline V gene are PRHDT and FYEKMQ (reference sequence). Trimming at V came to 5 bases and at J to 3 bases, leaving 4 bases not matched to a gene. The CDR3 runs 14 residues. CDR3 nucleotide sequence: TGTGCCAGCAGCCTCGCGGGGGGTACAGATACGCAGTATTTT. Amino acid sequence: CASSLAGGTDTQYF.

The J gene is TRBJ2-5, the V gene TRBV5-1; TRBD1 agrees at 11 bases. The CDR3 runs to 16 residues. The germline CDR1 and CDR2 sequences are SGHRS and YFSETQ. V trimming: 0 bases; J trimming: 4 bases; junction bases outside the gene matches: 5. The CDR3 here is CASSLDLGQGGETQYF. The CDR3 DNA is TGCGCCAGCAGCTTGGATCTGGGACAGGGGGGAGAGACCCAGTACTTC.

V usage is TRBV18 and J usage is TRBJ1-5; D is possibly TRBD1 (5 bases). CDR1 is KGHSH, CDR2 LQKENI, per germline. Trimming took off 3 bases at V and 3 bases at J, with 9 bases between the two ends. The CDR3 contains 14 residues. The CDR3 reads CASSPEGNNQPQHF. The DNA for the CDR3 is TGTGCCAGCTCACCGGAGGGGAACAATCAGCCCCAGCATTTT. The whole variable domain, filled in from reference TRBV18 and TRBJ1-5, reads NAGVMQNPRHLVRRRGQEARLRCSPMKGHSHVYWYRQLPEEGLKFMVYLQKENIIDESGMPKERFSAEFPKEGPSILRIQQVVRGDSAAYFCASSPEGNNQPQHFGDGTRLSIL.

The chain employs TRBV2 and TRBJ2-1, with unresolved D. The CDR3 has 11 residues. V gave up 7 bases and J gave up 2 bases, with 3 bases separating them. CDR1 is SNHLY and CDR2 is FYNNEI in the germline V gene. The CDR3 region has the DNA TGTGCCAGCACAACCTACAATGAGCAGTTCTTC. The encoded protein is CASTTYNEQFF.

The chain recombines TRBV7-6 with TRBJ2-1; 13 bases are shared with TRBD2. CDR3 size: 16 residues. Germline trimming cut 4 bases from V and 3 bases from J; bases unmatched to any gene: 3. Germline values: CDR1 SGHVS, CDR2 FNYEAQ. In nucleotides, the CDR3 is TGTGCCAGCAGCTGGGGGACTAGCGGGATCTACAATGAGCAGTTCTTC. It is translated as CASSWGTSGIYNEQFF. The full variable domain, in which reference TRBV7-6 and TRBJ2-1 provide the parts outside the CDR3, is GAGVSQSPRYKVTKRGQDVALRCDPISGHVSLYWYRQALGQGPEFLTYFNYEAQQDKSGLPNDRFSAERPEGSISTLTIQRTEQRDSAMYRCASSWGTSGIYNEQFFGPGTRLTVL.

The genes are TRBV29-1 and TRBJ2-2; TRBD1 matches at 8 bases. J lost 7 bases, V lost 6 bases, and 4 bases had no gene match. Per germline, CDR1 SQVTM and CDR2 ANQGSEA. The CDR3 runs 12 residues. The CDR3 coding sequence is TGCAGCGTGGGGACAGGAGGCGGGGAGCTGTTTTTT. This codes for CSVGTGGGELFF.

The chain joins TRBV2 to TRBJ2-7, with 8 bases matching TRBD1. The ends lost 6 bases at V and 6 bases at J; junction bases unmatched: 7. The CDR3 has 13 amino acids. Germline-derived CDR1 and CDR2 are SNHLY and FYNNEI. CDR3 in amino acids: CASSLGQGGEQYF. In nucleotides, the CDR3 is TGTGCCAGCAGCCTTGGACAGGGAGGCGAGCAGTACTTC.

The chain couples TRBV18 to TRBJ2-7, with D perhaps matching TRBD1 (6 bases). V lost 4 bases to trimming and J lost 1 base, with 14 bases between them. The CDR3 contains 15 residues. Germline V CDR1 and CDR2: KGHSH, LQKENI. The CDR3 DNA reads TGTGCCAGCTCACAAAGGACAGCCTCTTCCTACGAGCAGTACTTC. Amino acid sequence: CASSQRTASSYEQYF.

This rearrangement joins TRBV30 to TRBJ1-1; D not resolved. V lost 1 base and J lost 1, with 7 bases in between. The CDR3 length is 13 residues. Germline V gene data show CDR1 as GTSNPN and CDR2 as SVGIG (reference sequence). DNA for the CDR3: TGTGCCTGGAGTGCCCAGGCGAACACTGAAGCTTTCTTT. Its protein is CAWSAQANTEAFF.

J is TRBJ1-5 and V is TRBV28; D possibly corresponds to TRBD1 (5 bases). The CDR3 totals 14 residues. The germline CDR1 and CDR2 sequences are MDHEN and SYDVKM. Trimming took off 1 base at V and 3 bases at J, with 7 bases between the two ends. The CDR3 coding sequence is TGTGCCAGCAGTTTATCAGGGATCAATCAGCCCCAGCATTTT. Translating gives CASSLSGINQPQHF. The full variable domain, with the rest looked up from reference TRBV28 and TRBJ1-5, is DVKVTQSSRYLVKRTGEKVFLECVQDMDHENMFWYRQDPGLGLRLIYFSYDVKMKEKGDIPEGYSVSREKKERFSLILESASTNQTSMYLCASSLSGINQPQHFGDGTRLSIL.

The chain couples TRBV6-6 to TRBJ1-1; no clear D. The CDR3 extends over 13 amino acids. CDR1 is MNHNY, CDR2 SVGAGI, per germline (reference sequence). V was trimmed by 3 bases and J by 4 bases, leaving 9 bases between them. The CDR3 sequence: CASSYMSSTEAFF. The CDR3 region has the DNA TGTGCCAGCAGTTATATGTCCAGCACTGAAGCTTTCTTT.

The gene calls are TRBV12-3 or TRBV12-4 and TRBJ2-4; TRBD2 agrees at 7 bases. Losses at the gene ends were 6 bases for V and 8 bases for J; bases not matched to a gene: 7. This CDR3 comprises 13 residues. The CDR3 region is CASRGGNFDIQYF. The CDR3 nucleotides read TGTGCCAGCAGGGGGGGGAACTTCGACATTCAGTACTTC.

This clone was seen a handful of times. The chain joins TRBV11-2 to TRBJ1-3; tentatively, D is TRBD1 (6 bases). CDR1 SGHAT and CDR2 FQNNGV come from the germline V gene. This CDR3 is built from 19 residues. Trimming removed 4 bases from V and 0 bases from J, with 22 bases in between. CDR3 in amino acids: CASSSGTTGPLPSGNTIYF. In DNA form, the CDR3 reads TGTGCCAGCAGCTCTGGGACGACAGGACCACTTCCCTCTGGAAACACCATATATTTT.

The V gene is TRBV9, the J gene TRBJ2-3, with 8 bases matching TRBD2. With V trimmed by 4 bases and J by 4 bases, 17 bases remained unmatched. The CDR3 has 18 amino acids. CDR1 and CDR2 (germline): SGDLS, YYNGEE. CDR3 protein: CASSPHPFTSGAPDTQYF. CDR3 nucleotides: TGTGCCAGCAGCCCCCACCCATTTACTAGCGGTGCTCCAGATACGCAGTATTTT.